This entry is about one T cell receptor beta chain. The record originates from a study of cytomegalovirus exposure and HLA in healthy donors. This CDR3 region has 13 residues. The germline V gene has CDR1 MNHEY and CDR2 SVGAGI. The V segment lost 4 bases and the J segment 4 bases; nucleotides outside the gene matches: 2. The PCR ran on 60 Vbeta and 13 Jbeta primers. TCRdb keeps only in-frame clones here, not all; method: immunoSEQ multiplex PCR. Among some 100,000 clones listed, around 80% were seen once. The chain is built from TRBV6-5 and TRBJ2-7; 9 bases are a match to TRBD1. The sequencing input was PBMCs. The receptor comes from a male donor in good health and CMV-seropositive. The CDR3 spells CASSSGTGYEQYF. The CDR3 nucleotides read TGTGCCAGCAGTTCCGGGACAGGGTACGAGCAGTACTTC.